The 5 T cell receptor beta chains in this list originate from one sample, sequenced in a study of shared clonotypes between healthy human individuals. The data were produced by immunoSEQ multiplex PCR, yet TCRdb's version contains in-frame clones alone and is incomplete. Of about 2.3 million clones listed, roughly 90% were seen once; the top ten hold 0.37%. The sample consisted of naive CD4+ T cells from PBMCs. Subset denoted: CD45RA+ positively selected. All receptors come from a man between 18 and 29 years old in good health. Some clones in this sample may be carry-over from other donors' samples.

The J gene is TRBJ1-1, the V gene TRBV29-1, with D possibly TRBD1 on 6 matching bases. V shed 6 bases and J shed 6 bases, with 14 bases lying between them. The CDR3 contains 12 residues. Germline CDR1 and CDR2: SQVTM and ANQGSEA. CDR3 sequence reads: CSVSLGASEAFF. CDR3 DNA: TGCAGCGTCTCATTGGGGGCGTCTGAAGCTTTCTTT.

V gene TRBV7-2 combines with J gene TRBJ2-2, with 8 nucleotides matching TRBD2. V shed 1 base and J 1 base; nucleotides not matched to a gene: 8. Per the germline V gene, CDR1 is SGHTA and CDR2 is FQGNSA. The CDR3 loop spans 18 amino acids. CDR3 protein: CASSLVQVLAVNTGELFF. DNA for the CDR3: TGTGCCAGCAGCTTAGTCCAAGTACTAGCGGTGAACACCGGGGAGCTGTTTTTT.

The CDR3 spells CASSVSGSVYEQYF. The DNA of the CDR3 is TGTGCCAGCAGTGTTAGCGGGAGTGTCTACGAGCAGTACTTC. The V call is TRBV2, the J call TRBJ2-7, with 9 nucleotides matching TRBD2. From germline, CDR1 is SNHLY and CDR2 FYNNEI. CDR3 size: 14 residues. The V and J ends lost 4 bases and 3 bases, in that order; junction bases with no gene match: 4.

The chain links TRBV28 to TRBJ1-3, with a weak D call TRBD1 (5 bases). CDR1 and CDR2 (germline): MDHEN, SYDVKM. This CDR3 spans 15 amino acids. Trimming shortened V by 7 bases and J by 4 bases, and 17 bases separated the two germline ends. The CDR3 DNA follows: TGTGCCAGCATCGGGGCACGGGGTTACGGAAACACCATATATTTT. As protein: CASIGARGYGNTIYF.

The chain recombines TRBV7-3 with TRBJ2-2; D is unclear. The CDR3 sequence is 13 residues long. CDR1 SGHTA and CDR2 FQGTGA come from the germline V gene. V dropped 3 bases and J dropped 2 bases, with 4 bases sitting between them. This CDR3 reads CASSFSNTGELFF. The CDR3 coding sequence is TGTGCCAGCAGCTTTTCAAACACCGGGGAGCTGTTTTTT.